This T cell receptor beta chain appears in the sequencing data of a study of cytomegalovirus exposure and HLA in healthy donors. Assay: immunoSEQ multiplex PCR; the TCRdb copy retains only in-frame clones and omits some. The sample yields approximately 160,000 clones, approximately 88% seen once. CDR1 and CDR2 from the germline V gene are MDHEN and SYDVKM. V lost 5 bases, J lost 3 bases, and 14 bases lay in between. This CDR3 has 14 amino acids. Sequencing was performed on PBMCs. This receptor was obtained from a woman in her late teens or twenties in good health and CMV-seropositive. The genes are TRBV28 and TRBJ2-7, with D possibly TRBD1 on 6 matching bases. The CDR3 DNA reads TGTGCCAGCAGTGTAGACCGGGACAACTACGAGCAGTACTTC. It yields the protein CASSVDRDNYEQYF. The variable domain in full, with the rest retrieved from reference TRBV28 and TRBJ2-7, is DVKVTQSSRYLVKRTGEKVFLECVQDMDHENMFWYRQDPGLGLRLIYFSYDVKMKEKGDIPEGYSVSREKKERFSLILESASTNQTSMYLCASSVDRDNYEQYFGPGTRLTVT.